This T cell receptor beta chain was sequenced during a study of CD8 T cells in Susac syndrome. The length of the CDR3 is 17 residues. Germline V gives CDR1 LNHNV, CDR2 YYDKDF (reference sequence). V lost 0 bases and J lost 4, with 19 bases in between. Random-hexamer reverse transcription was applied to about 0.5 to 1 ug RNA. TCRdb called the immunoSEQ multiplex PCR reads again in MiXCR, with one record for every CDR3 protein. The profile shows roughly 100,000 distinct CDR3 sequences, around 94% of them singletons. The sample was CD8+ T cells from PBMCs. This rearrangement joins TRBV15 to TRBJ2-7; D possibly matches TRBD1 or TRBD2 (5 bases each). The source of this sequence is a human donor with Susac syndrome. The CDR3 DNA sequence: TGTGCCACCAGCAGAGATAGGGAACGGGGCCCGGGGTACGAGCAGTACTTC. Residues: CATSRDRERGPGYEQYF.